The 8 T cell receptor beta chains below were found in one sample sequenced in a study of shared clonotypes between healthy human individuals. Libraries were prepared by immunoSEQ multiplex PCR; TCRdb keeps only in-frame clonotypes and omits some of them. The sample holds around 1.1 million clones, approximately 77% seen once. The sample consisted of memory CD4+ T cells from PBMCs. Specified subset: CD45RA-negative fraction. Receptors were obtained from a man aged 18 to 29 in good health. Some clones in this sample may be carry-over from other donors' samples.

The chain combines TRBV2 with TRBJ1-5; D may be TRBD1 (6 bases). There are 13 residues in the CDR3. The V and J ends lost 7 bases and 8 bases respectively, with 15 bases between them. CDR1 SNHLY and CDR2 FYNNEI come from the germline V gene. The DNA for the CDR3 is TGTGCCAGCAAGATACAGGGCACTGAGCCCCAGCATTTT. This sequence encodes CASKIQGTEPQHF.

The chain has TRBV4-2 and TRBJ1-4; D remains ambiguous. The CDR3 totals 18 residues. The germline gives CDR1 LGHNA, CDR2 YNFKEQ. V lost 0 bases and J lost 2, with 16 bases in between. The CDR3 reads CASSQDLRGLYTNEKLFF. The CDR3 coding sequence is TGTGCCAGCAGCCAAGATTTACGGGGTTTATATACTAATGAAAAACTGTTTTTT.

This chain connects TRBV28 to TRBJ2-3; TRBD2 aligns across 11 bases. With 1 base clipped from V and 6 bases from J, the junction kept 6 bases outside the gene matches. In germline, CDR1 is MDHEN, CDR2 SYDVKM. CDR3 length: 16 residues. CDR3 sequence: CASSLSTSGIDDTQYF. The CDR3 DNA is TGTGCCAGCAGTTTATCGACTAGCGGGATCGACGATACGCAGTATTTT. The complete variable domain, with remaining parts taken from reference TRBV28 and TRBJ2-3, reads DVKVTQSSRYLVKRTGEKVFLECVQDMDHENMFWYRQDPGLGLRLIYFSYDVKMKEKGDIPEGYSVSREKKERFSLILESASTNQTSMYLCASSLSTSGIDDTQYFGPGTRLTVL.

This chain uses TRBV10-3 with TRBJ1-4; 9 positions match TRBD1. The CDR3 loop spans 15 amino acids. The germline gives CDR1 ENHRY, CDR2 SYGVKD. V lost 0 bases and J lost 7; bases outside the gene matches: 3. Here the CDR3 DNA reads TGTGCCATCAGTGAGTCCGGGACAGGGAGTGAAAAACTGTTTTTT. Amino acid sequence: CAISESGTGSEKLFF.

As DNA, the CDR3 is TGTGCCAGCAGCTTAGTTCGAGGCTTGGGCTATGGCTACACCTTC. Protein: CASSLVRGLGYGYTF. V is TRBV7-8 and J is TRBJ1-2; D uncertain. CDR1 and CDR2 from the germline V gene are SGHVS and FQNEAQ. The V end was cut by 1 base, the J end by 4 bases, with 13 bases between. The CDR3 is 15 amino acids.

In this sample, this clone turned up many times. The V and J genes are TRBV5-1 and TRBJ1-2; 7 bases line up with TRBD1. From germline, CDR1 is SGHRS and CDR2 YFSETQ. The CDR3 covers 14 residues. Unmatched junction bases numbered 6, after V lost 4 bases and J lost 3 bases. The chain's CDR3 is CASSPVRGDYGYTF. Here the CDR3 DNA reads TGCGCCAGCAGCCCAGTCAGGGGGGACTATGGCTACACCTTC. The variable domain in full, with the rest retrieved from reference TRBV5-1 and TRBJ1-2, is KAGVTQTPRYLIKTRGQQVTLSCSPISGHRSVSWYQQTPGQGLQFLFEYFSETQRNKGNFPGRFSGRQFSNSRSEMNVSTLELGDSALYLCASSPVRGDYGYTFGSGTRLTVV.

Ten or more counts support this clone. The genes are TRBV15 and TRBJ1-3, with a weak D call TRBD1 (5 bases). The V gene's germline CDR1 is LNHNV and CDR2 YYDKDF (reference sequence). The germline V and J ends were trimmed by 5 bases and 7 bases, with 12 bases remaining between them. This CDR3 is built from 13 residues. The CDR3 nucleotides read TGTGCCACCAGCGCCGGGGGGGAGAACACCATATATTTT. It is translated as CATSAGGENTIYF.

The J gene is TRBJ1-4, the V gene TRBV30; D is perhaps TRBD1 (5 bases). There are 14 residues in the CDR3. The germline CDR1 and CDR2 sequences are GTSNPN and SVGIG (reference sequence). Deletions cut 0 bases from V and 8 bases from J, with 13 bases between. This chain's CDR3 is CAWSVRGTAEKLFF. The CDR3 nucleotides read TGTGCCTGGAGTGTACGAGGGACGGCGGAAAAACTGTTTTTT.